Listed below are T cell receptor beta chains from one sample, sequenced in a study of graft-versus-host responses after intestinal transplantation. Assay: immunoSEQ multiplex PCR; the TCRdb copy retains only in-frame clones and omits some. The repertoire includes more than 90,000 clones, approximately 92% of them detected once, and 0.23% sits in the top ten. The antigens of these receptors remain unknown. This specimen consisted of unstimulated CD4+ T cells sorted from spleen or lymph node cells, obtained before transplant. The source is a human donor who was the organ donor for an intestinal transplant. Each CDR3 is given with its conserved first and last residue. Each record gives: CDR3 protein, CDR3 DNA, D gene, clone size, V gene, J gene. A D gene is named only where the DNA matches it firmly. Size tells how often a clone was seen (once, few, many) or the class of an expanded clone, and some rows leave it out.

CDR3: CASSVSTDTQYF
DNA: TGTGCCAGTAGTGTGAGCACAGATACGCAGTATTTT
D: .
size: .
V: TRBV19
J: TRBJ2-3

CDR3: CASSPREGADEKLFF
DNA: TGTGCCAGCAGCCCCCGGGAGGGGGCGGATGAAAAACTGTTTTTT
D: TRBD1
size: .
V: TRBV7-9
J: TRBJ1-4

CDR3: CASSEYYRGETQYF
DNA: TGTGCCAGCAGTGAATATTATAGGGGAGAGACCCAGTACTTC
D: .
size: .
V: TRBV6-1
J: TRBJ2-5

CDR3: CASSASGTGVPEKLFF
DNA: TGTGCCAGCAGTGCCTCCGGGACAGGGGTTCCCGAAAAACTGTTTTTT
D: TRBD1
size: .
V: TRBV2
J: TRBJ1-4

CDR3: CASLRTQNTEAFF
DNA: TGTGCCAGCTTACGGACACAGAACACTGAAGCTTTCTTT
D: .
size: .
V: TRBV7-9
J: TRBJ1-1

CDR3: CASEGAEETQYF
DNA: TGTGCCAGCGAGGGGGCAGAAGAGACCCAGTACTTC
D: TRBD1
size: .
V: TRBV28
J: TRBJ2-5

CDR3: CASSFRQGGEKLFF
DNA: TGTGCCAGCAGTTTCAGGCAGGGTGGGGAAAAACTGTTTTTT
D: .
size: .
V: TRBV27
J: TRBJ1-4

CDR3: CASSSGNTIYF
DNA: TGTGCCAGCAGTTCCGGAAACACCATATATTTT
D: .
size: once
V: TRBV7-9
J: TRBJ1-3

CDR3: CAISGQGYGYTF
DNA: TGTGCCATCAGTGGACAGGGATATGGCTACACCTTC
D: TRBD1
size: .
V: TRBV10-3
J: TRBJ1-2

CDR3: CASSFDDRNYGYTF
DNA: TGTGCCAGCAGTTTTGACGACAGGAACTATGGCTACACCTTC
D: .
size: .
V: TRBV28
J: TRBJ1-2

CDR3: CASKDRLYYEQYF
DNA: TGTGCCAGCAAGGACAGGTTGTACTACGAGCAGTACTTC
D: TRBD1
size: .
V: TRBV2
J: TRBJ2-7

CDR3: CASSGLSRQETQYF
DNA: TGTGCCAGCAGTGGACTGAGCAGACAAGAGACCCAGTACTTC
D: .
size: .
V: TRBV2
J: TRBJ2-5

CDR3: CASSHPPGVAHEQYF
DNA: TGTGCCAGCAGCCACCCCCCGGGAGTAGCTCACGAGCAGTACTTC
D: .
size: .
V: TRBV4-2
J: TRBJ2-7

CDR3: CASSLVGGVTGELFF
DNA: TGTGCCAGCAGCTTAGTGGGCGGGGTCACCGGGGAGCTGTTTTTT
D: .
size: .
V: TRBV7-2
J: TRBJ2-2

CDR3: CASSAMTSGSAYEQYF
DNA: TGCGCCAGCAGCGCGATGACTAGCGGGTCTGCCTACGAGCAGTACTTC
D: TRBD2
size: .
V: TRBV5-1
J: TRBJ2-7

CDR3: CASSTGTPNTEAFF
DNA: TGTGCCAGCTCAACGGGGACACCTAACACTGAAGCTTTCTTT
D: .
size: once
V: TRBV18
J: TRBJ1-1

CDR3: CASSLRGGSRTDTQYF
DNA: TGTGCCAGCAGCCTCCGGGGGGGCTCTCGCACAGATACGCAGTATTTT
D: TRBD2
size: once
V: TRBV11-3
J: TRBJ2-3

CDR3: CSVCDTGVINEQFF
DNA: TGCAGCGTCTGTGACACAGGGGTTATAAATGAGCAGTTCTTC
D: TRBD1
size: .
V: TRBV29-1
J: TRBJ2-1

CDR3: CASSYSPSGYEQYF
DNA: TGTGCCAGCAGTTACTCGCCCAGCGGCTACGAGCAGTACTTC
D: .
size: .
V: TRBV6-6
J: TRBJ2-7

CDR3: CASSLRGNTGELFF
DNA: TGTGCCAGCAGCCTTAGGGGGAACACCGGGGAGCTGTTTTTT
D: .
size: .
V: TRBV7-6
J: TRBJ2-2

CDR3: CAWSQNTGELFF
DNA: TGTGCCTGGAGCCAGAACACCGGGGAGCTGTTTTTT
D: .
size: .
V: TRBV30
J: TRBJ2-2

CDR3: CASSSDRNTGELFF
DNA: TGTGCCAGCTCATCCGACAGGAACACCGGGGAGCTGTTTTTT
D: .
size: .
V: TRBV18
J: TRBJ2-2

CDR3: CASSPDRLGNTIYF
DNA: TGTGCCAGCTCACCTGACAGGTTGGGGAACACCATATATTTT
D: .
size: .
V: TRBV18
J: TRBJ1-3

CDR3: CASHGTVPNYGYTF
DNA: TGTGCCAGCCATGGGACAGTTCCTAACTATGGCTACACCTTC
D: TRBD1
size: .
V: TRBV28
J: TRBJ1-2

CDR3: CASSLGGYNEQFF
DNA: TGCGCCAGCAGCTTGGGGGGTTACAATGAGCAGTTCTTC
D: .
size: .
V: TRBV5-1
J: TRBJ2-1

CDR3: CASFRAGVTDTQYF
DNA: TGTGCCAGCTTCAGGGCAGGGGTCACAGATACGCAGTATTTT
D: .
size: .
V: TRBV28
J: TRBJ2-3

CDR3: CASSRFMNTEAFF
DNA: TGTGCCAGCAGTCGCTTTATGAACACTGAAGCTTTCTTT
D: .
size: once
V: TRBV27
J: TRBJ1-1

CDR3: CAWSVLAGGANEQFF
DNA: TGTGCCTGGAGTGTATTAGCGGGAGGGGCCAATGAGCAGTTCTTC
D: TRBD2
size: .
V: TRBV30
J: TRBJ2-1

CDR3: CASSYSNYGYTF
DNA: TGTGCCAGCAGTTACTCCAACTATGGCTACACCTTC
D: .
size: .
V: TRBV6-6
J: TRBJ1-2

CDR3: CAWSIRMDSVASEKETQYF
DNA: TGTGCCTGGAGTATCAGAATGGATTCAGTCGCTAGCGAAAAAGAGACCCAGTACTTC
D: .
size: .
V: TRBV30
J: TRBJ2-5

CDR3: CASSQGFLRNEQFF
DNA: TGCGCCAGCAGCCAAGGTTTTTTACGGAATGAGCAGTTCTTC
D: .
size: .
V: TRBV4-1
J: TRBJ2-1

CDR3: CASSRPEGTGDEQYF
DNA: TGTGCCAGCAGCCGCCCTGAGGGGACGGGAGACGAGCAGTACTTC
D: .
size: .
V: TRBV28
J: TRBJ2-7

CDR3: CASSRVTGELFF
DNA: TGCGCCAGCAGCAGAGTGACCGGGGAGCTGTTTTTT
D: .
size: .
V: TRBV10-2
J: TRBJ2-2

CDR3: CASSLGRTGGVETQYF
DNA: TGCGCCAGCAGCTTGGGGAGGACAGGGGGCGTTGAGACCCAGTACTTC
D: TRBD1
size: once
V: TRBV5-1
J: TRBJ2-5

CDR3: CASSSAGFAEQYF
DNA: TGCGCCAGCAGCTCGGCAGGGTTTGCCGAGCAGTACTTC
D: .
size: .
V: TRBV5-1
J: TRBJ2-7

CDR3: CASSGGQGNTEAFF
DNA: TGTGCCAGCAGTGGGGGACAGGGGAACACTGAAGCTTTCTTT
D: TRBD1
size: .
V: TRBV25-1
J: TRBJ1-1

CDR3: CASSLQGEQETQYF
DNA: TGTGCCAGCAGTTTACAAGGGGAACAAGAGACCCAGTACTTC
D: .
size: .
V: TRBV27
J: TRBJ2-5

CDR3: CAISTGQGGYGYTF
DNA: TGTGCCATCAGCACAGGACAGGGTGGTTATGGCTACACCTTC
D: TRBD1
size: .
V: TRBV10-3
J: TRBJ1-2

CDR3: CASILSWSDKSHEQFF
DNA: TGTGCCAGTATTCTTAGCTGGAGCGACAAAAGCCATGAGCAGTTCTTC
D: .
size: .
V: TRBV19
J: TRBJ2-1

CDR3: CASSLGLQLEEKLFF
DNA: TGTGCCAGCAGCTTAGGACTTCAGTTGGAGGAAAAACTGTTTTTT
D: .
size: .
V: TRBV7-9
J: TRBJ1-4

CDR3: CASSLTTSGTPATQYF
DNA: TGTGCCAGCAGCCTCACGACTAGCGGCACACCCGCTACGCAGTATTTT
D: TRBD2
size: .
V: TRBV14
J: TRBJ2-3